The 12 T cell receptor beta chains reported below all come from one sample, sequenced in a study of cytomegalovirus exposure and HLA in healthy donors. Both 60 Vbeta primers and 13 Jbeta primers went into the PCR. Clones were sequenced by immunoSEQ multiplex PCR, and TCRdb holds only the in-frame ones, with some missing. The sample holds approximately 140,000 clones, about 80% seen once. Sequencing used PBMCs. Receptors were obtained from a woman in her forties in good health and CMV-seronegative.

V is TRBV19 and J is TRBJ2-7; possible D gene TRBD1, 6 bases. Trimming cost V 6 bases and J 6 bases, with 21 bases left between them. CDR1 and CDR2 (germline): LNHDA, SQIVND (reference sequence). The CDR3 runs 15 residues. CDR3 region: CASRVTGTGRSEQYF. CDR3 nucleotide sequence: TGTGCCAGTAGAGTTACTGGAACAGGGCGTTCCGAGCAGTACTTC. The whole variable domain, remainder taken from reference TRBV19 and TRBJ2-7, is DGGITQSPKYLFRKEGQNVTLSCEQNLNHDAMYWYRQDPGQGLRLIYYSQIVNDFQKGDIAEGYSVSREKKESFPLTVTSAQKNPTAFYLCASRVTGTGRSEQYFGPGTRLTVT.

The V call is TRBV18, the J call TRBJ2-1; D gene unclear. V lost 2 bases and J 2 bases, leaving 10 bases between the germline ends. This CDR3 spans 15 amino acids. Germline V gene sequence: CDR1 KGHSH, CDR2 LQKENI. The CDR3 loop is CASSPYVAAYNEQFF. As DNA, the CDR3 is TGTGCCAGCTCACCATATGTGGCAGCCTACAATGAGCAGTTCTTC.

The V and J genes are TRBV27 and TRBJ1-2; 10 bases agree with TRBD1. Germline assignment: CDR1 MNHEY and CDR2 SMNVEV (reference sequence). Unmatched junction bases numbered 23, after V lost 4 bases and J lost 9 bases. The CDR3 consists of 19 residues. CDR3 sequence: CASSSPGTGAPFGRSRYTF. CDR3 DNA sequence: TGTGCCAGCAGTTCCCCCGGGACAGGGGCCCCATTTGGTAGGAGTCGCTACACCTTC.

This chain connects TRBV5-1 to TRBJ2-5; possibly TRBD2 for D (5 bases). Trimming left V 2 bases short and J 7 bases short, with 12 bases between. Germline V CDR1 and CDR2: SGHRS, YFSETQ. This CDR3 comprises 13 residues. The CDR3 bases are TGCGCCAGCAGCTTCCAGTGGGAGCCGACCCAGTACTTC. This translates into CASSFQWEPTQYF.

The chain carries TRBV21-1 and TRBJ2-2; the DNA was not compared with TRBD2, the D call given in the table. TRBV21-1 is flagged as a pseudogene. CDR3 length equals 14 residues. The chain's CDR3 is CASSTPGLTGELFF. The CDR3 DNA sequence: TGTGCCAGCAGCACCCCGGGACTCACCGGGGAGCTGTTTTTT.

The gene calls are TRBV7-3 and TRBJ2-1; D possibly corresponds to TRBD2 (6 bases). The V gene lost 5 bases and the J gene lost 6 bases, with 17 bases spanning the gap. Per germline, CDR1 SGHTA and CDR2 FQGTGA. This CDR3 region has 15 residues. The CDR3 sequence: CASSKTGGYGNEQFF. The CDR3 DNA reads as TGTGCCAGCAGCAAAACAGGAGGGTATGGCAATGAGCAGTTCTTC.

CDR3 region: CATSRDLTGSYNEQFF. The CDR3 DNA sequence: TGTGCCACCAGCAGAGATTTGACTGGCTCCTACAATGAGCAGTTCTTC. This chain connects TRBV15 to TRBJ2-1, with no clear D. Trimming took 0 bases from V and 0 from J, leaving 9 bases between them. Germline CDR1 and CDR2: LNHNV and YYDKDF (reference sequence). The CDR3 runs to 16 residues.

This chain joins TRBV11-2 and TRBJ2-7; weak D call: TRBD2 (5 bases). Germline lookup yields CDR1 SGHAT and CDR2 FQNNGV. Trimming pared 5 bases from V and 5 bases from J, leaving 16 bases between. This CDR3 region has 14 residues. CDR3: CASSPQLESDEQYF. The CDR3 nucleotides are TGTGCCAGCAGCCCCCAACTAGAATCAGACGAGCAGTACTTC.

The gene calls are TRBV2 and TRBJ2-1; D not certain. Germline V gene sequence: CDR1 SNHLY, CDR2 FYNNEI. Trimming took 3 bases from V and 4 from J, leaving 7 bases between them. The CDR3 sequence is 13 residues long. The CDR3 loop reads CASSDLSYNEQFF. The CDR3, as DNA: TGTGCCAGCAGTGATTTGTCATACAATGAGCAGTTCTTC.

The V call is TRBV7-3, the J call TRBJ2-3; no firm D call. Per the germline V gene, CDR1 is SGHTA and CDR2 is FQGTGA. The CDR3 loop spans 14 amino acids. Trimming took 0 bases from V and 3 from J, leaving 7 bases between them. The CDR3 reads CASSLTAATDTQYF. In DNA, the CDR3 is TGTGCCAGCAGCTTAACCGCAGCGACAGATACGCAGTATTTT.

The chain is built from TRBV15 and TRBJ2-5; 7 bases map to TRBD2. The J segment lost 5 bases and the V segment lost 2 bases, leaving 5 bases of the junction unmatched. Germline V gene lookup returns CDR1 LNHNV and CDR2 YYDKDF (reference sequence). This CDR3 contains 14 residues. The CDR3 coding sequence is TGTGCCACCAGCAGAAGTCGCGGGAGTGAGACCCAGTACTTC. Encoded protein: CATSRSRGSETQYF.

The V call is TRBV6-6, the J call TRBJ2-7; 11 nucleotides align to TRBD1. Per germline, CDR1 MNHNY and CDR2 SVGAGI (reference sequence). V trimming: 0 bases; J trimming: 6 bases; junction bases outside the gene matches: 4. The CDR3 runs to 15 residues. CDR3 in DNA: TGTGCCAGCAGTTACTCATTGGACAGGGGGCCCGAGCAGTACTTC. Translating gives CASSYSLDRGPEQYF.